Listed below are T cell receptor beta chains from one sample, sequenced in a study of blood T cell repertoires in COVID-19. Assay: immunoSEQ multiplex PCR; the TCRdb copy retains only in-frame clones and omits some. The sample holds 240,000 or so clones, about 90% seen once. Sequenced: peripheral blood. These receptors came from a woman between 25 and 40 years old who had recovered from COVID-19. The CDR3 runs from the conserved cysteine through the conserved F or W. The D gene is left open where the match is weak. Size is stated for part of the rows, as once, few or many counts, or as a class when the clone is expanded.

>.|TRBJ2-3|TRBV13|.
CASSLYGGGLDDTQYF
TGTGCCAGCAGCTTGTATGGCGGGGGCCTTGATGATACGCAGTATTTT
>once|TRBJ1-5|TRBV19|TRBD1
CASSIRDSINQPQHF
TGTGCCAGTAGTATCCGGGACAGCATCAATCAGCCCCAGCATTTT
>.|TRBJ2-5|TRBV4-2|TRBD1
CASSQLTQGAGETQYF
TGTGCCAGCAGCCAGTTGACACAGGGGGCGGGGGAGACCCAGTACTTC
>once|TRBJ2-2|TRBV14|.
CASSQDLGSGAQTGELFF
TGTGCCAGCAGCCAAGATTTGGGGTCAGGGGCCCAAACCGGGGAGCTGTTTTTT
>.|TRBJ2-3|TRBV5-6|TRBD2
CASSLVEGRGVSTDTQYF
TGTGCCAGCAGCTTGGTGGAGGGGCGGGGGGTTAGCACAGATACGCAGTATTTT
>.|TRBJ1-2|TRBV21-1|.
CASSKGGQGSHNLYGYTF
TGTGCCAGCAGCAAAGGGGGACAGGGGTCCCATAACCTCTATGGCTACACCTTC
>once|TRBJ2-3|TRBV3-1/TRBV3-2|TRBD1
CASSHLPGQGSGDTQYF
TGTGCCAGCAGCCATCTGCCGGGACAGGGGTCGGGAGATACGCAGTATTTT
>.|TRBJ1-1|TRBV18|.
CASSRDIQGGAFF
TGTGCCAGCTCACGCGATATCCAGGGTGGTGCTTTCTTT
>.|TRBJ2-3|TRBV9|TRBD2
CASSVSTSAAGGSTDTQYF
TGTGCCAGCAGCGTAAGTACTAGCGCCGCCGGGGGAAGCACAGATACGCAGTATTTT
>.|TRBJ2-3|TRBV27|TRBD2
CASGSGTTSTDTQYF
TGTGCCAGCGGGAGCGGGACCACAAGCACAGATACGCAGTATTTT
>.|TRBJ2-7|TRBV7-3|TRBD2
CASSLRAGEQIEQYF
TGTGCCAGCAGCTTAAGAGCGGGGGAACAGATCGAGCAGTACTTC
>.|TRBJ2-7|TRBV6-5|.
CASSYRRAQPHEQYF
TGTGCCAGCAGTTACCGGAGGGCCCAACCCCACGAGCAGTACTTC
>.|TRBJ1-1|TRBV7-3|TRBD1
CASRGTGGRGEAFF
TGTGCCAGCAGAGGGACAGGGGGCAGGGGCGAAGCTTTCTTT
>once|TRBJ1-2|TRBV20-1|.
CSARDPYGYTF
TGCAGTGCTAGAGATCCTTATGGCTACACCTTC
>.|TRBJ2-1|TRBV6-2/TRBV6-3|TRBD2
CASSSGLAGRSPKFF
TGTGCCAGCAGTTCCGGACTAGCGGGCCGCAGCCCGAAGTTCTTC
>.|TRBJ2-2|TRBV5-4|TRBD1
CASSFGDSQANTGELFF
TGTGCCAGCAGCTTCGGGGACAGTCAAGCTAACACCGGGGAGCTGTTTTTT
>once|TRBJ2-2|TRBV7-3|TRBD2
CASHLAGGTGELFF
TGTGCCAGTCATCTGGCGGGGGGTACCGGGGAGCTGTTTTTT
>.|TRBJ1-6|TRBV19|.
CASSIGIDSPLHF
TGTGCCAGTAGTATCGGGATTGATTCACCCCTCCACTTT
>few|TRBJ2-5|TRBV9|TRBD1
CASSATIAVTGDGETQYF
TGTGCCAGCAGCGCGACCATAGCGGTGACAGGGGATGGAGAGACCCAGTACTTC
>.|TRBJ2-6|TRBV19|TRBD1
CASSIRGPGANVLTF
TGTGCCAGTAGTATCAGGGGGCCTGGGGCCAACGTCCTGACTTTC
>once|TRBJ1-2|TRBV18|.
CASSPLNRDGYGYTF
TGTGCCAGCTCACCACTAAACAGGGATGGCTATGGCTACACCTTC
>.|TRBJ2-2|TRBV5-4|.
CASSSGTSHTGELFF
TGTGCCAGCAGCTCCGGGACTTCGCACACCGGGGAGCTGTTTTTT
>.|TRBJ2-1|TRBV29-1|.
CSVEDDRDFRVNEQFF
TGCAGCGTTGAAGATGATCGGGACTTCAGGGTTAATGAGCAGTTCTTC
>.|TRBJ2-2|TRBV11-2|.
CASSHYELFF
TGTGCCAGCAGCCACTATGAGCTGTTTTTT
>.|TRBJ1-5|TRBV19|.
CASSSSGAGAYQPQHF
TGTGCCAGTAGTTCCAGTGGGGCAGGAGCCTATCAGCCCCAGCATTTT
>.|TRBJ2-5|TRBV10-3|.
CAIGGGLGAFTQETQYF
TGTGCCATCGGGGGGGGCCTCGGGGCTTTTACCCAAGAGACCCAGTACTTC
>.|TRBJ1-1|TRBV2|TRBD1
CASRTGGIGEAFF
TGTGCCAGCAGAACAGGGGGCATTGGTGAAGCTTTCTTT
>.|TRBJ2-1|TRBV6-4|TRBD1
CASSSQGAHEQFF
TGTGCCAGCAGTTCACAGGGGGCGCATGAGCAGTTCTTC
>.|TRBJ2-2|TRBV21-1|.
CASSKARGAKNTGELFF
TGTGCCAGCAGCAAAGCCAGGGGGGCCAAGAACACCGGGGAGCTGTTTTTT
>.|TRBJ2-2|TRBV7-3|TRBD2
CASSPGLAGTGELFF
TGTGCCAGCAGCCCGGGACTAGCGGGGACCGGGGAGCTGTTTTTT
>.|TRBJ1-2|TRBV6-1|.
CASSDTGHNYGYTF
TGTGCCAGCAGTGATACAGGGCATAACTATGGCTACACCTTC
>few|TRBJ2-7|TRBV10-3|TRBD1
CAISPFGTGAYEQYF
TGTGCCATCAGCCCTTTCGGGACAGGGGCCTACGAGCAGTACTTC
>.|TRBJ1-1|TRBV6-5|.
CASIFRQNTEAFF
TGTGCCAGCATTTTTAGACAGAACACTGAAGCTTTCTTT
>.|TRBJ1-2|TRBV27|.
CASSPYQQGGLSGYTF
TGTGCCAGCAGCCCTTATCAACAGGGAGGGTTGAGCGGCTACACCTTC
>.|TRBJ2-5|TRBV11-2|TRBD2
CASSRTSGGLETQYF
TGTGCCAGCAGCCGGACTAGCGGGGGGTTAGAGACCCAGTACTTC